This T cell receptor beta chain is from a study of blood T cell repertoires in COVID-19 (TCRdb year 2020). A note on the overall study: Collaborator samples came from the United States, Italy and Spain and covered acute and convalescent phases of COVID-19. The material from the prospective study consisted of cDNA or gDNA derived from T cells, B-cell-depleted T cells, or PBMCs. The sample metadata nearly always contained a de-identified subject ID, COVID-19 status, age in years and sex. Where available, HLA class I and class II types were obtained from metadata supplied by the sample provider rather than from assay-based typing. Samples were obtained from the ongoing ImmuneRACE study (first 160 participants) and from about 1,300 subjects provided by 6 global collaborators. Deeply sampled blood TCRbeta repertoires from subjects exposed to, actively infected with, or recovered from COVID-19 were included in the dataset. A freely available public database, intended as a resource for researchers studying the immune response to SARS-CoV-2, is where the repertoires were released. Study-wide conclusions, independent of this receptor: The amount of clinical and demographic metadata varied by source and participant and was provided uncurated.

Comment on this clone: Its antigen remains undetermined. Base qualities are not at hand, and no much larger clone is one base apart.

TCRbeta CDR3 regions were amplified from genomic DNA using the immunoSEQ Assay, a bias-controlled multiplex PCR. In the paper's pipeline: The number of nucleated cells in each sample was estimated by amplification of reference gene primers within the assay. To quantify the absolute abundance of each unique TCRbeta CDR3 rearrangement, sequence reads were collapsed and filtered. For each sample, productive Simpson clonality was calculated as the square root of Simpson's diversity index across productive rearrangements. TCRdb took over this immuneACCESS table, retaining in-frame rearrangements with V and J assigned. Such tables are incomplete; in checked studies, under half of the missing clones stem from an unresolved V gene, and the remainder is unexplained. The V and J calls and clone size were taken over from that table, and D and trimming were inferred from the DNA. Within this sample are around 62,000 clones, with 80% to 90% of them counted one time only. The ten biggest clones cover 40% to 55% of the sample.

The CDR3 sequence holds 16 residues, the cysteine and phenylalanine included. Just CDR3 DNA is preserved here, 48 bases in frame from base 1. From a lookup of the germline V gene, CDR1 and CDR2 are SGDLS and YYNGEE. V loses 0 bases, J loses 2 bases, and the germline ends lie 14 bases apart. One collaborating source in Seattle enrolled patients during active infection and followed them longitudinally through the course of disease. Each collaborating institution followed its own protocols to collect whole blood in K2EDTA tubes. For TCRbeta analysis, collaborators shipped samples as frozen whole blood, isolated PBMCs, or DNA extracted from either of those sample types.

Sequencing was performed on peripheral blood. The receptor's source is a woman aged 60-75 years with COVID-19, enrolled during active disease. The sequence links TRBV9 to TRBJ2-5; the D region possibly corresponds to TRBD2 (6 bases align). The CDR3 region has the sequence CASSVEGGAPQETQYF. The nucleotides read TGTGCCAGCAGCGTAGAAGGCGGGGCACCTCAAGAGACCCAGTACTTC. With all but the CDR3 taken from the reference TRBV9 and TRBJ2-5 genes, the full variable domain is: DSGVTQTPKHLITATGQRVTLRCSPRSGDLSVYWYQQSLDQGLQFLIQYYNGEERAKGNILERFSAQQFPDLHSELNLSSLELGDSALYFCASSVEGGAPQETQYFGPGTRLLVL.